This TCR beta chain was sequenced during a study of T cell repertoires in cytomegalovirus infection. This clonotype showed up just a few times. From the reads, TCRdb called clonotypes with MiXCR, one entry per CDR3 protein. The data contain under 200,000 distinct CDR3 sequences, approximately 9.6% of them singletons. This CDR3 comprises 14 residues. Trimming removed 4 bases at V and 0 bases at J, with 10 bases between. The germline V gene encodes CDR1 DFQATT and CDR2 SNEGSKA (reference sequence). The chain uses TRBV20-1 and TRBJ1-5; D unresolved. The TCR originated in a human donor in good health (CMV status not recorded). Some clones in this sample may be carry-over from other donors' samples. Sequencing was done on a sample of PBMCs. The CDR3 DNA reads TGCAGTGCTACCCACGGTTCTAGCAATCAGCCCCAGCATTTT. It is translated as CSATHGSSNQPQHF.